Reported below is one T cell receptor beta chain. The data derive from a study of T cells expressing NK-cell markers. TCRdb reprocessed the 5' RACE reads, keeping one entry per CDR3 protein, no DNA. This table holds 550,000 to 600,000 distinct CDR3 sequences. CDR3 length equals 13 residues. Per the germline V gene, CDR1 is SQVTM and CDR2 is ANQGSEA. This sequence joins TRBV29-1 and TRBJ1-2; TCRdb names TRBD1, which stays unverified in the absence of DNA. The TCR originated in a man between 18 and 29 years old in good health. The source material was blood T cells: a sorted CD56 or NKG2C T cell subset, CD4+ or CD8+ T cells, or bulk PBMC T cells (not recorded which). CDR3 protein: CSVDSLADYGYTF.